What follows are 2 T cell receptor beta chains derived from one specimen sequenced in a study of neurological immune-mediated disorders (dated by TCRdb to between 2018 and 2020). The library was built by means of 5' RACE. Sequenced on an Illumina HiSeq 2500. TCRdb reran the public reads through fastp at Q25 and MiXCR, keeping productive beta chains. Rows matching on CDR3 protein sequence are summarized as one entry with the most common DNA and genes. The sample includes some 80,000 distinct CDR3 sequences, with 5.8% observed a single time. Together, the top ten hold over 6.5% of the sample. The time point label, as the study defines it: longitudinal time-point 2. The specimen sequenced was PBMCs. These receptors were collected from a woman aged 55-69 years with multiple sclerosis.

This clonotype was observed many times. The rearrangement joins TRBV6-2 or TRBV6-3 to TRBJ2-3, with unresolved D. This CDR3 spans 12 amino acids. V lost 2 bases and J 3 bases, leaving 3 bases between the germline ends. Germline V CDR1 and CDR2: MNHEY, SVGEGT. CDR3 in amino acids: CASSYLTDTQYF. CDR3 bases: TGTGCCAGCAGTTACCTTACAGATACGCAGTATTTT.

This clonotype was observed at least ten times. This chain joins TRBV5-1 and TRBJ2-7, with D perhaps matching TRBD1 (6 bases). The V end was cut by 0 bases, the J end by 6 bases, with 10 bases between. The CDR3 has 13 residues. Germline values: CDR1 SGHRS, CDR2 YFSETQ. In nucleotides, the CDR3 is TGCGCCAGCAGCTTGGCCGACAGGAGCGAGCAGTACTTC. Encoded protein: CASSLADRSEQYF.